What follows describes a single T cell receptor beta chain. This sample is drawn from a study of blood T cell repertoires in COVID-19. As for the study in general: In each case, the material was cDNA or gDNA derived from T cells, B-cell-depleted T cells, or PBMCs.

Assay used: immunoSEQ multiplex PCR; TCRdb lists only in-frame clones, some missing. The data contain over 55,000 clones, about three quarters of them seen just once; the ten biggest clones take up 35%. CDR3 length: 13 amino acids. CDR1 GTSNPN and CDR2 SVGIG come from the germline V gene (reference sequence). Trimming left V 3 bases short and J 7 bases short, with 15 bases between. The source of this sequence is a woman in her 70s with acute or convalescent COVID-19. The source material was peripheral blood. The chain is built from TRBV30 and TRBJ1-2, with D possibly being TRBD1 (6 bases). CDR3 DNA: TGTGCCTGGAGCCGAGGGGGGGCTGGTGGCTACACCTTC. Protein: CAWSRGGAGGYTF.